These 25 T cell receptor beta chains came from one sample sequenced in a study of Ad26.COV2.S vaccination and SARS-CoV-2 variants. TCRdb keeps only in-frame clones here, not all; method: immunoSEQ multiplex PCR. Among 180,000 or so clones listed, around nine tenths were seen once. Sequenced here: peripheral blood, sampled after recovery from COVID-19. Every receptor here comes from a human donor who had recovered from COVID-19.

The chain is built from TRBV27 and TRBJ1-5; the match to TRBD1 covers 7 bases. The CDR3 sequence is 16 residues long. In germline, CDR1 is MNHEY, CDR2 SMNVEV (reference sequence). V trimming: 0 bases; J trimming: 1 base; junction bases outside the gene matches: 3. The CDR3 loop reads CASSLSGGESNQPQHF. The CDR3 bases are TGTGCCAGCAGTTTATCAGGGGGCGAGAGCAATCAGCCCCAGCATTTT.

The chain is built from TRBV28 and TRBJ2-7; 7 bases are shared with TRBD1. The CDR3 consists of 15 residues. The ends lost 3 bases at V and 0 bases at J; junction bases unmatched: 5. The germline gives CDR1 MDHEN, CDR2 SYDVKM. This CDR3 reads CASSFGQAASYEQYF. The CDR3 DNA sequence: TGTGCCAGCAGTTTTGGACAGGCAGCCTCCTACGAGCAGTACTTC.

In this sample, this clone turned up a few times. The chain combines TRBV5-6 with TRBJ1-6; TRBD1 agrees at 12 bases. Looked up from germline, CDR1 is SGHDT and CDR2 is YYEEEE. CDR3 length: 16 amino acids. The J segment lost 10 bases and the V segment lost 4 bases, leaving 9 bases of the junction unmatched. The CDR3 DNA is TGTGCCAGCAGCGGGACAGGGGGCGGGAGAGGATCACCCCTCCACTTT. It is translated as CASSGTGGGRGSPLHF.

The V call is TRBV10-3, the J call TRBJ2-4; 7 positions agree with TRBD2. The CDR3 loop spans 15 amino acids. Germline assignment: CDR1 ENHRY and CDR2 SYGVKD. V shed 0 bases, J shed 5 bases, and the junction held 4 bases outside the gene matches. CDR3 region: CAISESGGFQNIQYF. In DNA form, the CDR3 reads TGTGCCATCAGTGAGTCGGGAGGGTTTCAAAACATTCAGTACTTC.

This chain uses TRBV30 with TRBJ1-6; D is ambiguous. This CDR3 contains 16 residues. CDR1 and CDR2 from the germline V gene are GTSNPN and SVGIG (reference sequence). V lost 6 bases to trimming and J lost 0 bases, with 15 bases between them. In nucleotides, the CDR3 is TGTGCCTGCCGAGGAGGCACGAGCTCCTATAATTCACCCCTCCACTTT. Encoded protein: CACRGGTSSYNSPLHF.

The J gene is TRBJ1-2, the V gene TRBV5-1; TRBD1 matches 7 bases. The germline V gene encodes CDR1 SGHRS and CDR2 YFSETQ. Unmatched junction bases numbered 18, after V lost 4 bases and J lost 0 bases. The CDR3 length is 19 residues. For the CDR3, the DNA is TGCGCCAGCAGCCAATTGCCGAGGGGCAGGGGGGATACTAACTATGGCTACACCTTC. Residues: CASSQLPRGRGDTNYGYTF.

V usage is TRBV28 and J usage is TRBJ2-7; D gene uncertain. V lost 5 bases to trimming and J lost 2 bases, with 10 bases between them. Germline V gene sequence: CDR1 MDHEN, CDR2 SYDVKM. There are 13 residues in the CDR3. The CDR3 bases are TGTGCCAGCAGTACCGGACCCACCTACGAGCAGTACTTC. This codes for CASSTGPTYEQYF.

The gene calls are TRBV6-6 and TRBJ2-5, with D unresolved. V was trimmed by 0 bases and J by 5 bases, leaving 13 bases between them. Looked up from germline, CDR1 is MNHNY and CDR2 is SVGAGI (reference sequence). The CDR3 length is 15 residues. The CDR3 here is CASSYSRLTRETQYF. The CDR3 DNA follows: TGTGCCAGCAGTTACTCGAGACTTACGCGGGAGACCCAGTACTTC.

DNA of the CDR3: TGTGCCAGCGGCGGGAGCGCAAGATACGAGCAGTACTTC. This encodes CASGGSARYEQYF. The chain uses TRBV9 and TRBJ2-7; 7 positions agree with TRBD2. The CDR3 sequence is 13 residues long. V shed 7 bases and J 4 bases; nucleotides not matched to a gene: 8. Germline V CDR1 and CDR2: SGDLS, YYNGEE.

The chain employs TRBV3-1 (or the pseudogene TRBV3-2) and TRBJ2-1; D ambiguous. The germline V gene encodes CDR1 LGHDT and CDR2 YNNKEL (reference sequence). With 1 base removed from V and 6 bases from J, the gap between germline ends came to 7 bases. This CDR3 region has 13 residues. The CDR3, as DNA: TGTGCCAGCAGCCAAGTGGCCACCAATGAGCAGTTCTTC. This encodes CASSQVATNEQFF.

This chain links TRBV19 with TRBJ2-1, with TRBD2 matching 7 bases. CDR3 length: 15 amino acids. Germline lookup yields CDR1 LNHDA and CDR2 SQIVND (reference sequence). V dropped 3 bases and J dropped 5; count of bases not matched to a gene: 7. This CDR3 is CASSIWRERDNEQFF. CDR3 coding DNA: TGTGCCAGTAGTATCTGGCGGGAGCGTGACAATGAGCAGTTCTTC.

The rearrangement links TRBV28 to TRBJ1-5; D may be TRBD1 (6 bases). Trimming took off 4 bases at V and 7 bases at J, with 14 bases between the two ends. CDR3 length: 14 amino acids. The germline CDR1 and CDR2 sequences are MDHEN and SYDVKM. Here the CDR3 DNA reads TGTGCCAGCAGTTCAACAGGGACGAGGCAGCCCCAGCATTTT. Amino acid sequence: CASSSTGTRQPQHF.

The chain is built from TRBV7-8 and TRBJ2-1; 8 bases fit TRBD2. This CDR3 is built from 16 residues. The germline gives CDR1 SGHVS, CDR2 FQNEAQ. Trimming removed 1 base from V and 4 bases from J; junction bases left unmatched: 6. The CDR3 sequence: CASSLGGLEIYNEQFF. CDR3 sequence (DNA): TGTGCCAGCAGCTTAGGGGGACTAGAGATTTACAATGAGCAGTTCTTC.

V is TRBV9 and J is TRBJ2-1, with 10 bases that match TRBD2. The CDR3 length is 16 residues. Germline loops: CDR1 SGDLS, CDR2 YYNGEE. The trim removed 0 bases at V and 9 bases at J, leaving 9 bases unmatched. CDR3 nucleotides: TGTGCCAGCAGCGTAGACCGTCTAGCGGGAGTGGGTGAGCAGTTCTTC. Encoded protein: CASSVDRLAGVGEQFF. Using reference TRBV9 and TRBJ2-1 for the parts outside the CDR3, the full variable domain is DSGVTQTPKHLITATGQRVTLRCSPRSGDLSVYWYQQSLDQGLQFLIQYYNGEERAKGNILERFSAQQFPDLHSELNLSSLELGDSALYFCASSVDRLAGVGEQFFGPGTRLTVL.

The chain recombines TRBV6-5 with TRBJ1-1; a possible D gene is TRBD1 (5 bases). V was shortened by 5 bases and J by 8 bases, with 15 bases between the two germline ends. The V gene's germline CDR1 is MNHEY and CDR2 SVGAGI. CDR3 length: 13 residues. CDR3 region: CASSSGHLQEAFF. The CDR3 DNA follows: TGTGCCAGCAGTAGTGGACATCTCCAGGAAGCTTTCTTT.

The rearrangement joins TRBV5-1 to TRBJ2-1; 9 bases line up with TRBD1. V trimming: 4 bases; J trimming: 10 bases; junction bases outside the gene matches: 15. This CDR3 is built from 16 residues. Per germline, CDR1 SGHRS and CDR2 YFSETQ. The CDR3 DNA is TGCGCCAGCAGCCTGCTGACAGGGGGGACGAATGCAGAGCAGTTCTTC. This sequence encodes CASSLLTGGTNAEQFF.

The J gene is TRBJ2-7, the V gene TRBV24-1; no definite D call. Trimming took off 2 bases at V and 12 bases at J, with 10 bases between the two ends. The CDR3 runs to 11 residues. The germline V gene encodes CDR1 KGHDR and CDR2 SFDVKD. The CDR3 DNA sequence: TGTGCCACCAGTGATTCCACCGGGTGGTACTTC. This sequence encodes CATSDSTGWYF.

This chain connects TRBV19 to TRBJ1-2; TRBD1 matches at 9 bases. The CDR3 sequence is 14 residues long. V shed 5 bases, J shed 2 bases, and the junction held 3 bases outside the gene matches. Germline CDR1 is LNHDA and CDR2 is SQIVND (reference sequence). Written as DNA, the CDR3 is TGTGCCAGTAGTTCCGGACAGGGGAACTATGGCTACACCTTC. Translating it yields CASSSGQGNYGYTF.

This clone was seen a handful of times. The chain joins TRBV6-5 to TRBJ1-6; D remains unclear. Trimming left V 2 bases short and J 13 bases short, with 12 bases between. Germline assignment: CDR1 MNHEY and CDR2 SVGAGI. This CDR3 has 13 amino acids. The CDR3 is CASSYATPEPLHF. For the CDR3, the DNA is TGTGCCAGCAGTTACGCGACACCGGAGCCCCTCCACTTT.

This clone has a count of ten or more. This rearrangement joins TRBV10-3 to TRBJ1-2; D not resolved. CDR1 is ENHRY, CDR2 SYGVKD, per germline. Trimming took 7 bases from V and 0 from J, leaving 12 bases between them. There are 14 residues in the CDR3. CDR3 nucleotides: TGTGCCATCAACCCAGATGGAGCTAACTATGGCTACACCTTC. Translated: CAINPDGANYGYTF.

V is TRBV7-3 and J is TRBJ2-7; D is possibly TRBD1 (5 bases). Germline V gene lookup returns CDR1 SGHTA and CDR2 FQGTGA. The germline V and J ends were trimmed by 5 bases and 1 base, with 18 bases remaining between them. This CDR3 is 16 amino acids long. CDR3 DNA: TGTGCCAGCAGCCCAGGATATGCCAGGGTGTCCTACGAGCAGTACTTC. Residues: CASSPGYARVSYEQYF.

The CDR3 region is CASSWVLGYEQYF. The CDR3 nucleotides read TGTGCCAGCAGTTGGGTACTCGGCTACGAGCAGTACTTC. This rearrangement joins TRBV27 to TRBJ2-7; D gene ambiguous. The CDR3 spans 13 residues. Per the germline V gene, CDR1 is MNHEY and CDR2 is SMNVEV (reference sequence). V was shortened by 4 bases and J by 3 bases, with 10 bases between the two germline ends.

This clone was found once. The rearrangement links TRBV12-5 to TRBJ1-4; D not resolved. CDR3 size: 14 residues. Germline V lookup: CDR1 LGHNT, CDR2 FRNRAP. The V and J ends lost 3 bases and 0 bases respectively, with 5 bases between them. CDR3 sequence (DNA): TGTGCTAGTGGTTTTAGACCAACTAATGAAAAACTGTTTTTT. Protein: CASGFRPTNEKLFF.

This chain uses TRBV9 with TRBJ2-5; no clear D gene. Trimming left V 2 bases short and J 5 bases short, with 16 bases between. In germline, CDR1 is SGDLS, CDR2 YYNGEE. This CDR3 comprises 15 residues. The CDR3 region is CASSVGLSHGETQYF. DNA of the CDR3: TGTGCCAGCAGCGTTGGGCTGTCCCACGGGGAGACCCAGTACTTC.

This clone has only one observation. The V gene is TRBV5-5, the J gene TRBJ1-1; a weak D match, TRBD1 (6 bases). The CDR3 consists of 15 residues. The V end was cut by 0 bases, the J end by 4 bases, with 13 bases between. Germline lookup yields CDR1 SGHKS and CDR2 YYEKEE (reference sequence). The CDR3 DNA sequence: TGTGCCAGCAGCTTGGCGGGGGGCCAGGGCACTGAAGCTTTCTTT. This encodes CASSLAGGQGTEAFF.